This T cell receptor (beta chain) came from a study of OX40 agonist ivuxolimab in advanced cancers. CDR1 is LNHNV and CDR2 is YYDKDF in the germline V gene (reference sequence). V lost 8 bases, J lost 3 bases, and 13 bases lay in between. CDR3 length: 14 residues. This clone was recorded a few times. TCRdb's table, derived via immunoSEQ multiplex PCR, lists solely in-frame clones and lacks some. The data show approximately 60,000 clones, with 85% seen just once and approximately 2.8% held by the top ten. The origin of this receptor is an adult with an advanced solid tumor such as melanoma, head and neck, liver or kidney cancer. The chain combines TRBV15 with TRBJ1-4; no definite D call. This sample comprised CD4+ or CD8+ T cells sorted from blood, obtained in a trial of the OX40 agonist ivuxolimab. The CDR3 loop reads CATCPGPANEKLFF. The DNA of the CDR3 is TGTGCCACCTGCCCGGGTCCTGCTAATGAAAAACTGTTTTTT.